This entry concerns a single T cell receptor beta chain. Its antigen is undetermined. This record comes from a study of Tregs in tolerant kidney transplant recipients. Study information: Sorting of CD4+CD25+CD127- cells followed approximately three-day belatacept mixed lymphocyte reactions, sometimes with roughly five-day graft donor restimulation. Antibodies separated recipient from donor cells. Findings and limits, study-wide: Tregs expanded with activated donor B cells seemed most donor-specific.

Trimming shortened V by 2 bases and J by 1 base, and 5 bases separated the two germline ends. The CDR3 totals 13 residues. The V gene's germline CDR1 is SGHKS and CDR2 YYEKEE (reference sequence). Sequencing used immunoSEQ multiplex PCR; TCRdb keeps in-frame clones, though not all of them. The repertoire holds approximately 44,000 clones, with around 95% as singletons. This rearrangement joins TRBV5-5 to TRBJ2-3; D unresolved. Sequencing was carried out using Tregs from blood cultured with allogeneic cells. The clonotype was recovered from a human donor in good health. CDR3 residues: CASSLEGTDTQYF. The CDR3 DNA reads TGTGCCAGCAGCTTAGAGGGCACAGATACGCAGTATTTT.